This T cell receptor beta chain was identified in a study of graft-versus-host responses after intestinal transplantation. Germline-derived CDR1 and CDR2 are SGHDT and YYEEEE. This CDR3 is built from 13 residues. V was clipped by 1 base and J by 7 bases, with 6 bases between them. Here immunoSEQ multiplex PCR was the method, and the copy in TCRdb shows in-frame clones only, minus some. The top ten hold about 0.18% of the sample, which has about 100,000 clones, 90% to 95% seen once. Notes on this clone: Antigen: not known.

The V and J genes are TRBV5-6 and TRBJ1-6; D ambiguous. The sample in question was unstimulated CD4+ T cells sorted from spleen or lymph node cells, obtained before transplant. The sequence came from a human donor who was the organ donor for an intestinal transplant. The CDR3 region has the DNA TGTGCCAGCAGCTTGCTGGGCAATTCACCCCTCCACTTT. Amino acid sequence: CASSLLGNSPLHF. Full variable domain (rest looked up from reference TRBV5-6 and TRBJ1-6): DAGVTQSPTHLIKTRGQQVTLRCSPKSGHDTVSWYQQALGQGPQFIFQYYEEEERQRGNFPDRFSGHQFPNYSSELNVNALLLGDSALYLCASSLLGNSPLHFGNGTRLTVT.